This TCR beta chain was documented in a study of cytomegalovirus exposure and HLA in healthy donors. Study-level points and caveats: Researchers reported in a later analysis that common viral pathogens appeared linked to several top clusters.

Both 60 Vbeta primers and 13 Jbeta primers went into the PCR. Some clones are missing from TCRdb's copy, which holds only in-frame ones; the method was immunoSEQ multiplex PCR. The sample totals about 48,000 clones. As regards this clone: What it recognizes is unknown.

Germline assignment: CDR1 SGHVS and CDR2 FQNEAQ. V shed 11 bases and J 12 bases; nucleotides not matched to a gene: 17. The CDR3 length is 14 residues. This clonotype was obtained from a male donor in good health and CMV-seropositive. Sequenced material: PBMCs. V gene TRBV7-8 combines with J gene TRBJ2-1, with 9 nucleotides matching TRBD2. CDR3 amino acids: CAGTPQAGGPGQFF. Here the CDR3 DNA reads TGTGCCGGCACCCCCCAGGCGGGGGGGCCGGGGCAGTTCTTC.